The sequence of this T cell receptor (beta chain) was determined in a study of ipilimumab plus nivolumab after autologous stem cell transplantation. Assay used: immunoSEQ multiplex PCR; TCRdb lists only in-frame clones, some missing. The profile shows roughly 16,000 clones, under 85% of them singletons. Trimming pared 5 bases from V and 2 bases from J, leaving 15 bases between. The V gene's germline CDR1 is MGHRA and CDR2 YSYEKL. The CDR3 has 16 residues. J is TRBJ2-2 and V is TRBV4-1, with D uncertain. Sequenced material: PBMCs, taken in a trial of ipilimumab plus nivolumab as post-transplant consolidation. This receptor was identified in a male donor with diffuse large B-cell lymphoma. The CDR3 is CASSKRAAGNTGELFF. DNA of the CDR3: TGCGCCAGCAGCAAAAGGGCAGCCGGTAACACCGGGGAGCTGTTTTTT.